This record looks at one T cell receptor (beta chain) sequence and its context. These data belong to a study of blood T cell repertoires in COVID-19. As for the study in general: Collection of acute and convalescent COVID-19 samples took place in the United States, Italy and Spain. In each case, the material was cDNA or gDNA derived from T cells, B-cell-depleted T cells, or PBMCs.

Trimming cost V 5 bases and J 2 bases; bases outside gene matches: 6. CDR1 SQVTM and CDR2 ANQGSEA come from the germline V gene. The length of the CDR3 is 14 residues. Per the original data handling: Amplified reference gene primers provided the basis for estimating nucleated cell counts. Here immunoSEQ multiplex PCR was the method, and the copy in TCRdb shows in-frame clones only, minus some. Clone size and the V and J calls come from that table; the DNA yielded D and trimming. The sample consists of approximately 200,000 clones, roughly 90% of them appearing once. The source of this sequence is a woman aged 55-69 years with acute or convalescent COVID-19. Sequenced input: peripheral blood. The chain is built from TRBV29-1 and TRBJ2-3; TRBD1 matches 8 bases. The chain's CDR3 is CSVRQGATTDTQYF. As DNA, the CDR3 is TGCAGCGTTCGTCAGGGGGCGACCACAGATACGCAGTATTTT.